The rows below give T cell receptor beta chains drawn from one sample of a study of Graves' ophthalmopathy and Graves' hyperthyroidism. TCRdb reanalysed the multiplex PCR reads using MiXCR and keeps one entry per CDR3 protein. The sample lists hundreds of thousands of distinct CDR3 sequences, roughly 20% seen once, with roughly 6.9% in the top ten. Sequencing used peripheral blood. The receptors were gathered from a young woman with stable Graves' hyperthyroidism. Some clones in this sample may be carry-over from other donors' samples. CDR3s include the opening cysteine and the closing phenylalanine or tryptophan. The D gene is left open where the match is weak. Expanded clones are given a class, and other clones once, few, many or no size at all.

>TRBD1|TRBV20-1|TRBJ1-2|few|15
CSAPPQGQGSYGYTF
TGCAGTGCTCCCCCTCAGGGACAGGGGTCCTATGGCTACACCTTC
>NA|TRBV5-1|TRBJ1-2|few|14
CASSLEAVGDGYTF
TGCGCCAGCAGCTTGGAGGCCGTTGGCGATGGCTACACCTTC
>TRBD2|TRBV6-1|TRBJ2-1|many|17
CASRTTSGGAASDEQFF
TGTGCCAGCAGGACGACTAGCGGGGGGGCCGCTTCTGATGAGCAGTTCTTC
>NA|TRBV12-3/TRBV12-4|TRBJ1-3|many|15
CASRDRDISGNTIYF
TGTGCCAGCAGAGATCGGGACATCTCTGGAAACACCATATATTTT
>NA|TRBV6-5|TRBJ2-7|many|13
CASTKPGSQEQYF
TGTGCCAGCACCAAACCGGGCTCCCAAGAGCAGTACTTC
>NA|TRBV5-1|TRBJ1-1|few|14
CASSLDLPRGEAFF
TGCGCCAGCAGCTTGGACCTACCGAGGGGTGAAGCTTTCTTT
>TRBD1|TRBV20-1|TRBJ2-5|many|13
CSAGGQGGETQYF
TGCAGTGCTGGGGGACAGGGAGGTGAGACCCAGTACTTC
>TRBD1|TRBV12-3/TRBV12-4|TRBJ1-6|many|19
CASSSSGTGFYSYNSPLHF
TGTGCCAGCAGTTCATCCGGGACAGGGTTTTACTCCTATAATTCACCCCTCCACTTT
>NA|TRBV6-1|TRBJ2-3|many|14
CASSEAPGTDTQYF
TGTGCCAGCAGTGAAGCGCCCGGCACAGATACGCAGTATTTT
>NA|TRBV9|TRBJ2-7|NA|15
CASSAHWTDPYEQYF
TGTGCCAGCAGCGCCCACTGGACGGACCCCTACGAGCAGTACTTC
>NA|TRBV6-4|TRBJ1-2|many|17
CASSDTPGRRGEYGYTF
TGTGCCAGCAGTGACACGCCGGGACGGAGGGGGGAGTATGGCTACACCTTC
>TRBD1|TRBV12-3/TRBV12-4|TRBJ1-2|NA|14
CASSLAGTAKLYTF
TGTGCCAGCAGTTTAGCCGGGACAGCTAAGCTCTACACCTTC
>TRBD2|TRBV7-9|TRBJ2-2|NA|15
CAYGTSGRTTGELFF
TGTGCCTACGGGACTAGCGGGAGAACAACCGGGGAGCTGTTTTTT
>NA|TRBV29-1|TRBJ1-3|many|14
CSVEVVDSGNTIYF
TGCAGCGTTGAAGTGGTAGACTCTGGAAACACCATATATTTT
>TRBD1|TRBV6-2/TRBV6-3|TRBJ1-1|NA|18
CASSYSWTGEGGWTEAFF
TGTGCCAGCAGTTACTCTTGGACAGGGGAAGGAGGGTGGACTGAAGCTTTCTTT
>TRBD2|TRBV2|TRBJ2-7|NA|14
CASRASSGGYEQYF
TGTGCCAGCAGAGCTTCTAGCGGGGGCTACGAGCAGTACTTC
>NA|TRBV13|TRBJ1-2|many|20
CASSLGNRGASPINSLSYTF
TGTGCCAGCAGCTTAGGCAATAGGGGTGCTTCACCAATCAACTCATTGAGCTACACCTTC
>NA|TRBV20-1|TRBJ2-7|few|14
CSAREARAAYEQYF
TGCAGTGCTAGAGAGGCCAGGGCCGCCTACGAGCAGTACTTC
>TRBD1|TRBV6-2/TRBV6-3|TRBJ1-3|NA|15
CASSRDRVDGNTIYF
TGTGCCAGCTCCCGGGACAGGGTGGACGGAAACACCATATATTTT
>NA|TRBV2|TRBJ1-5|many|18
CASSVPGNDMSSNQPQHF
TGTGCCAGCAGCGTGCCAGGGAATGATATGAGTAGCAATCAGCCCCAGCATTTT
>NA|TRBV20-1|TRBJ1-2|many|14
CSAPSGRAPYGYTF
TGCAGTGCCCCCTCCGGCAGGGCTCCCTATGGCTACACCTTC
>NA|TRBV27|TRBJ1-1|many|17
CASSPHGYSPMNTEAFF
TGTGCCAGCAGTCCCCATGGGTACAGTCCAATGAACACTGAAGCTTTCTTT